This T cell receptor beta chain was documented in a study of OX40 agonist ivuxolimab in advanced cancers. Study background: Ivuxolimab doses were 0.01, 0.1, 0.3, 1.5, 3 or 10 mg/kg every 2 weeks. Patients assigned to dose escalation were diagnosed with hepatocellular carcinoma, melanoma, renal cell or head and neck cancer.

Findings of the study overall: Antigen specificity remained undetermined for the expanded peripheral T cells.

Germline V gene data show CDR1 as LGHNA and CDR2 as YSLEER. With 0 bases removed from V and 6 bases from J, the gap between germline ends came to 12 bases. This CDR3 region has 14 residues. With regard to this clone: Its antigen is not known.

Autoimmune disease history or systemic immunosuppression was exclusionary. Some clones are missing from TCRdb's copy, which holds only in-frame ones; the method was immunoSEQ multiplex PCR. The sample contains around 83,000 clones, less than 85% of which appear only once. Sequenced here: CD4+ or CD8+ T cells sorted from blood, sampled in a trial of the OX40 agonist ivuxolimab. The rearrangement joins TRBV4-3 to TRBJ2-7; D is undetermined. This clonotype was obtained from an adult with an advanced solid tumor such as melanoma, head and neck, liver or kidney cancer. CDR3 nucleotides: TGCGCCAGCAGCCAAGATCCGGATCTGGTCGAGCAGTACTTC. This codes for CASSQDPDLVEQYF.